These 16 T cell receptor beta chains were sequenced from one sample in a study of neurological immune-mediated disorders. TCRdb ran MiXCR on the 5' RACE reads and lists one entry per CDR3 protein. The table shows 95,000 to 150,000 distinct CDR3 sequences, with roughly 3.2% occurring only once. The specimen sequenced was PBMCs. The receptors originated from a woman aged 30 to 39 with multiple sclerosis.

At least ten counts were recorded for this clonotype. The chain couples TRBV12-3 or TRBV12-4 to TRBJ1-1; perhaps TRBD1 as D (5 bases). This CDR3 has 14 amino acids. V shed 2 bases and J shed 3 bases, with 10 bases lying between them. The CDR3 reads CASSLLVRDTEAFF. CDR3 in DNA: TGTGCCAGCAGTTTACTGGTCAGGGACACTGAAGCTTTCTTT.

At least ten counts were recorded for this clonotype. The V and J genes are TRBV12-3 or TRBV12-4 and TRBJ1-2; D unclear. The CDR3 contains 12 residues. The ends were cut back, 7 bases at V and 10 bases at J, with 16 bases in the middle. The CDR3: CASTLLGGDYTF. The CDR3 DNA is TGTGCCAGCACTCTCCTGGGTGGGGACTACACCTTC.

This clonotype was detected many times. DNA for the CDR3: TGTGCCAGCAGCGAAAGATACAATGAGCAGTTCTTC. Translation gives CASSERYNEQFF. This sequence joins TRBV7-2 and TRBJ2-1; the D is unclear. The ends were cut back, 5 bases at V and 4 bases at J, with 6 bases in the middle. Germline V gene lookup returns CDR1 SGHTA and CDR2 FQGNSA. The CDR3 extends over 12 amino acids.

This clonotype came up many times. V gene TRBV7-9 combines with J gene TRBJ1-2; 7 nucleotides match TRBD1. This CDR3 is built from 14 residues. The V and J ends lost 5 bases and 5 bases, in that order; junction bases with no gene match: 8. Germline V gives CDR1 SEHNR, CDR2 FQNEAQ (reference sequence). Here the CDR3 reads CASSRDRDGYGYTF. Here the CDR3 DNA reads TGTGCCAGCAGCCGAGACAGGGACGGGTATGGCTACACCTTC.

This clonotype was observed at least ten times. In nucleotides, the CDR3 is TGTGCCAGCAGACGGGACAGGGGGGACCAAGAGACCCAGTACTTC. This codes for CASRRDRGDQETQYF. The rearrangement joins TRBV12-3 or TRBV12-4 to TRBJ2-5; TRBD1 matches at 11 bases. The length of the CDR3 is 15 residues. With 6 bases clipped from V and 0 bases from J, the junction kept 3 bases outside the gene matches.

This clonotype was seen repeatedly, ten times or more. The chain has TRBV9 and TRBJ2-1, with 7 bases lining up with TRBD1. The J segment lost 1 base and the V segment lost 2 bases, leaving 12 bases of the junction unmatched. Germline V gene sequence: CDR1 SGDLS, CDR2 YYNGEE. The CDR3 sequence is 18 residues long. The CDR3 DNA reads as TGTGCCAGCAGCGTCGCCCCAGGTCCAGGGGGATCCTACAATGAGCAGTTCTTC. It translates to CASSVAPGPGGSYNEQFF.

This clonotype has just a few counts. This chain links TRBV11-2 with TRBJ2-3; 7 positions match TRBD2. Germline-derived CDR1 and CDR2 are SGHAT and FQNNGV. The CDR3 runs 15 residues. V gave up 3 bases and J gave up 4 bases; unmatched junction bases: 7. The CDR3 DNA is TGTGCCAGCAGCTTTGTGCTAGCGGACCCAGATACGCAGTATTTT. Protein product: CASSFVLADPDTQYF. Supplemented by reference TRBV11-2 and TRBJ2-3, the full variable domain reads EAGVAQSPRYKIIEKRQSVAFWCNPISGHATLYWYQQILGQGPKLLIQFQNNGVVDDSQLPKDRFSAERLKGVDSTLKIQPAKLEDSAVYLCASSFVLADPDTQYFGPGTRLTVL.

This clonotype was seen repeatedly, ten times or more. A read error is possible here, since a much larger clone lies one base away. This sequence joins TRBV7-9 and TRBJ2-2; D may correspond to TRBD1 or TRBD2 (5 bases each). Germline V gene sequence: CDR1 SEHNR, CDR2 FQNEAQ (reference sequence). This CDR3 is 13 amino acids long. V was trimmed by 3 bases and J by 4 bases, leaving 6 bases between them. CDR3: CASSFGGTGELFF. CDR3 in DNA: TGTGCCAGCAGCTTTGGGGGCACCGGGGAGCTGTTTTTT.

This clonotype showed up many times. This CDR3 reads CASSLRRRDRGEPLHF. CDR3 bases: TGCGCCAGCAGCCTACGCCGCCGGGACCGGGGCGAGCCCCTCCACTTT. The V gene is TRBV5-1, the J gene TRBJ1-6, with a tentative D call TRBD1 (5 bases). CDR1 and CDR2 (germline): SGHRS, YFSETQ. V was shortened by 4 bases and J by 13 bases, with 24 bases between the two germline ends. This CDR3 is 16 amino acids long.

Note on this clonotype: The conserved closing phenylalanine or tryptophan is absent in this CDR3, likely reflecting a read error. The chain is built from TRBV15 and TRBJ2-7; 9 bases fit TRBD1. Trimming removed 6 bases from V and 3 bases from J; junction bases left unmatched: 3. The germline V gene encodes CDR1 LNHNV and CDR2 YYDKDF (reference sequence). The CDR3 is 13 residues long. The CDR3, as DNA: TGTGCCACCAGACCGGGACAGGGCTACGAGCAGTACAAC. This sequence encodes CATRPGQGYEQYN.

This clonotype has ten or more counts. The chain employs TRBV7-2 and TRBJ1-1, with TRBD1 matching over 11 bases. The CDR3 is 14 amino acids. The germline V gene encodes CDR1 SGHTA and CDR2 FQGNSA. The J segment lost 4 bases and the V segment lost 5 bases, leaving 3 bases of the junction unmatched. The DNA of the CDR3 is TGTGCCAGCAGCGCAGGACAGGGGGCCACTGAAGCTTTCTTT. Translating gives CASSAGQGATEAFF.

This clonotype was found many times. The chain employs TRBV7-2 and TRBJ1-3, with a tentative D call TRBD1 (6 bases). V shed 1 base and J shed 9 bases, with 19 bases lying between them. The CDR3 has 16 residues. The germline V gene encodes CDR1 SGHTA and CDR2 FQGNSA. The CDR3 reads CASSLDPWGQPATIYF. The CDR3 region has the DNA TGTGCCAGCAGCTTAGACCCCTGGGGACAACCCGCCACCATATATTTT. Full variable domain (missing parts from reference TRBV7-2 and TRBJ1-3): GAGVSQSPSNKVTEKGKDVELRCDPISGHTALYWYRQSLGQGLEFLIYFQGNSAPDKSGLPSDRFSAERTGGSVSTLTIQRTQQEDSAVYLCASSLDPWGQPATIYFGEGSWLTVV.

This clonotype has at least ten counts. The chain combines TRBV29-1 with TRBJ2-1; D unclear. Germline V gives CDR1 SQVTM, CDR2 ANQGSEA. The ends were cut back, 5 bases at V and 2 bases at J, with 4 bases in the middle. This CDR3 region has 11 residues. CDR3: CSVRAYNEQFF. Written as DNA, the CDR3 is TGCAGCGTTCGGGCCTACAATGAGCAGTTCTTC.

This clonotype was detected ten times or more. The chain's CDR3 is CASSYGTPKAYEQYF. Written as DNA, the CDR3 is TGCGCCAGCAGCTATGGGACACCCAAAGCCTACGAGCAGTACTTC. This chain joins TRBV5-1 and TRBJ2-7, with D possibly being TRBD1 (6 bases). CDR1 SGHRS and CDR2 YFSETQ come from the germline V gene. Between the trimmed V and J ends, which lost 3 bases and 2 bases, there was a span of 15 bases. The CDR3 contains 15 residues.

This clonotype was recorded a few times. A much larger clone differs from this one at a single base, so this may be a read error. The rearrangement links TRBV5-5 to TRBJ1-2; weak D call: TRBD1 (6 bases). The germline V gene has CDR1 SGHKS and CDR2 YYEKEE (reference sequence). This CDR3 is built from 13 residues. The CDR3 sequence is CVSNPVGAYGYTF. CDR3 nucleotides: TGTGTCAGCAACCCGGTGGGGGCCTATGGCTACACCTTC.

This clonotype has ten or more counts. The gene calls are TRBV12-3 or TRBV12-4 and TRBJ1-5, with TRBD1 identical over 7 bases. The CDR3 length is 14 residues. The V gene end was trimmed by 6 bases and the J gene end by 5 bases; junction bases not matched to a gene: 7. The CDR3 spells CASSLDRVYQPQHF. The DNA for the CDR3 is TGTGCCAGCAGCCTCGACAGGGTCTATCAGCCCCAGCATTTT.